This entry describes one TCR beta chain. Measured with immunoSEQ multiplex PCR; TCRdb has only the in-frame clones, and not every one. The sample records about 87,000 clones, roughly 86% being singletons. These data come from a study of radiotherapy plus CTLA-4 blockade in lung cancer. CDR3 length equals 16 residues. In germline, CDR1 is KGHSH, CDR2 LQKENI. Trimming took off 2 bases at V and 1 base at J, with 14 bases between the two ends. The TCR comes from a human donor with non-small cell lung cancer that progressed on radiotherapy plus ipilimumab. Material: peripheral blood, obtained from a patient treated with radiotherapy plus ipilimumab. This sequence joins TRBV18 and TRBJ1-1, with no clear D. CDR3: CASSPYSFVANTEAFF. The DNA of the CDR3 is TGTGCCAGCTCACCATATTCGTTCGTGGCGAACACTGAAGCTTTCTTT.